These T cell receptor beta chains were read from a single sample in a study of cytomegalovirus exposure and HLA in healthy donors. Using immunoSEQ multiplex PCR, the repertoire was profiled, and TCRdb retains in-frame clones only, with some absent. The sample carries about 140,000 clones, 84% recorded once. The sequencing input was PBMCs. All receptors come from a boy between 2 and 10 years old in good health and CMV-seronegative. The CDR3 runs from the conserved cysteine through the conserved F or W. A D gene is named only where the DNA matches it firmly. Clone size appears in some rows only: once, few, many, or a class for an expanded clone.

D: TRBD1
J: TRBJ1-1
size: -
V: TRBV19
CDR3: CASGDRSNTEAFF
DNA: TGTGCCAGTGGGGACAGATCGAACACTGAAGCTTTCTTT

D: -
J: TRBJ2-7
size: -
V: TRBV27
CDR3: CASSPNRQTYEQYF
DNA: TGTGCCAGCAGTCCTAATCGACAGACCTACGAGCAGTACTTC

D: TRBD1
J: TRBJ2-5
size: -
V: TRBV29-1
CDR3: CSVDRNRGYQETQYF
DNA: TGCAGCGTTGACAGGAACAGGGGGTACCAAGAGACCCAGTACTTC

D: TRBD1
J: TRBJ2-1
size: few
V: TRBV4-2
CDR3: CASSRDRDNEQFF
DNA: TGTGCCAGCAGCCGAGACAGGGACAATGAGCAGTTCTTC

D: -
J: TRBJ2-7
size: -
V: TRBV5-8
CDR3: CASSIGQFYEQYF
DNA: TGTGCCAGCAGCATAGGACAGTTCTACGAGCAGTACTTC

D: TRBD1
J: TRBJ2-7
size: -
V: TRBV7-8
CDR3: CASRLNRGAHGQYF
DNA: TGTGCCAGTCGACTGAACAGGGGGGCCCACGGGCAGTACTTC

D: TRBD1
J: TRBJ2-5
size: few
V: TRBV30
CDR3: CAWSATGGEWETQYF
DNA: TGTGCCTGGAGTGCCACAGGGGGAGAGTGGGAGACCCAGTACTTC

D: -
J: TRBJ1-1
size: once
V: TRBV19
CDR3: CASTITGNTEAFF
DNA: TGTGCCAGTACTATCACAGGGAACACTGAAGCTTTCTTT

D: -
J: TRBJ2-5
size: -
V: TRBV11-3
CDR3: CASSPSRGEETQYF
DNA: TGTGCCAGCAGCCCCAGTAGGGGCGAAGAGACCCAGTACTTC

D: TRBD2
J: TRBJ2-7
size: -
V: TRBV6-5
CDR3: CASSYSRSSGEQYF
DNA: TGTGCCAGCAGTTACTCGAGATCTAGCGGAGAGCAGTACTTC

D: TRBD1
J: TRBJ1-4
size: once
V: TRBV6-6
CDR3: CASSYSDRGEKLFF
DNA: TGTGCCAGCAGTTATTCAGACAGGGGTGAAAAACTGTTTTTT

D: TRBD2
J: TRBJ2-7
size: -
V: TRBV7-9
CDR3: CASSELIAGDLTPSYEQYF
DNA: TGTGCCAGCAGCGAGCTAATAGCGGGAGACCTGACCCCATCCTACGAGCAGTACTTC

D: -
J: TRBJ1-3
size: -
V: TRBV5-1
CDR3: CASSLVAGNTGNTIYF
DNA: TGCGCCAGCAGCTTGGTGGCAGGGAACACTGGAAACACCATATATTTT

D: TRBD2
J: TRBJ2-1
size: -
V: TRBV7-3
CDR3: CAGSHPLAGGAYSYNEQFF
DNA: TGTGCCGGCAGCCATCCTCTAGCGGGAGGCGCCTACTCCTACAATGAGCAGTTCTTC

D: TRBD1
J: TRBJ1-4
size: -
V: TRBV28
CDR3: CASSFQGQGLFF
DNA: TGTGCCAGCAGTTTTCAGGGACAGGGACTGTTTTTT

D: -
J: TRBJ1-1
size: few
V: TRBV20-1
CDR3: CSSYTGTEAFF
DNA: TGCAGTTCCTATACGGGAACTGAAGCTTTCTTT

D: TRBD1
J: TRBJ2-7
size: -
V: TRBV28
CDR3: CASTNVRGRVSYEQYF
DNA: TGTGCCAGCACCAATGTAAGGGGGCGCGTTTCCTACGAGCAGTACTTC

D: TRBD1
J: TRBJ2-2
size: -
V: TRBV6-5
CDR3: CASRARDRGTGELFF
DNA: TGTGCCAGCAGGGCCCGGGACAGGGGCACCGGGGAGCTGTTTTTT

D: TRBD2
J: TRBJ2-1
size: -
V: TRBV7-9
CDR3: CASSLLRRRGDEQFF
DNA: TGTGCCAGCAGCTTATTACGTAGGCGGGGGGATGAGCAGTTCTTC

D: TRBD1
J: TRBJ2-7
size: -
V: TRBV14
CDR3: CASSQSGTGFYEQYF
DNA: TGTGCCAGCAGCCAATCCGGGACAGGGTTCTACGAGCAGTACTTC

D: -
J: TRBJ2-2
size: -
V: TRBV27
CDR3: CASSHGGNTGELFF
DNA: TGTGCCAGCAGCCACGGGGGGAACACCGGGGAGCTGTTTTTT

D: -
J: TRBJ2-3
size: -
V: TRBV5-4
CDR3: CASSLGTTDTQYF
DNA: TGTGCCAGCAGCCTAGGCACCACAGATACGCAGTATTTT